The rows below give T cell receptor beta chains drawn from one sample of a study of blood T cells in healthy people across ages. MiXCR, run by TCRdb on the 5' RACE reads, gives a single entry per CDR3 protein. The sample contains roughly 1.4 million distinct CDR3 sequences, 59% of which appear only once. Sequencing input: blood. Source of these receptors: a man in his late teens or twenties in good health. CDR3s include the opening cysteine and the closing phenylalanine or tryptophan. Fields, in order: CDR3 DNA, CDR3 protein, J gene, V gene, CDR3 length, clone size, D gene. A D gene is named only where the DNA matches it firmly. Clone size is stated in some rows and not others, as once, few, many or a class when expanded.

CDR3nt: TGTGCCAGCATTCTGCCCCGGGACAAAAAAGCCCATCAGCCCCAGCATTTT
CDR3aa: CASILPRDKKAHQPQHF
j_gene: TRBJ1-5
v_gene: TRBV6-6
len: 17
abundance: few
d_gene: NA

CDR3nt: TGTGCCAGCAGTTACTCCCCGATCTCTCCGACCTTAACGATCTACGAGCAGTACTTC
CDR3aa: CASSYSPISPTLTIYEQYF
j_gene: TRBJ2-7
v_gene: TRBV6-5
len: 19
abundance: NA
d_gene: NA

CDR3nt: TGCAGCGTTGAAGGGCGAGGGGGTTATGAGCAGTTCTTC
CDR3aa: CSVEGRGGYEQFF
j_gene: TRBJ2-1
v_gene: TRBV29-1
len: 13
abundance: few
d_gene: NA

CDR3nt: TGCAGCGCTAGAGATCCCTTAAACTACGAGCAGTACTTC
CDR3aa: CSARDPLNYEQYF
j_gene: TRBJ2-7
v_gene: TRBV20-1
len: 13
abundance: NA
d_gene: NA

CDR3nt: TGTGCCAGCAGCCCCCCGGGGTACAGGAGGAGTGAAGATACGCAGTATTTT
CDR3aa: CASSPPGYRRSEDTQYF
j_gene: TRBJ2-3
v_gene: TRBV7-2
len: 17
abundance: NA
d_gene: NA

CDR3nt: TGTGCCAGCACCAAGGGGGACAGGGGTGATTATGGCTACACCTTC
CDR3aa: CASTKGDRGDYGYTF
j_gene: TRBJ1-2
v_gene: TRBV2
len: 15
abundance: once
d_gene: TRBD1

CDR3nt: TGTGCCAGCAGCCAAGATACTAGCGGCGACACAGATACGCAGTATTTT
CDR3aa: CASSQDTSGDTDTQYF
j_gene: TRBJ2-3
v_gene: TRBV3-1
len: 16
abundance: NA
d_gene: TRBD2

CDR3nt: TGTGCCAGCAGTTACTCGAGCCCTCGGGGACAGGGAATTCACGAGCAGTACTTC
CDR3aa: CASSYSSPRGQGIHEQYF
j_gene: TRBJ2-7
v_gene: TRBV6-5
len: 18
abundance: few
d_gene: TRBD1

CDR3nt: TGCAGTGCTAGAGGGCCGGCTACTAACTATGGCTACACCTTC
CDR3aa: CSARGPATNYGYTF
j_gene: TRBJ1-2
v_gene: TRBV20-1
len: 14
abundance: NA
d_gene: NA

CDR3nt: TGTGCCAGCAGCTCACCACTAGCGGACAATGAGCAGTTCTTC
CDR3aa: CASSSPLADNEQFF
j_gene: TRBJ2-1
v_gene: TRBV7-9
len: 14
abundance: NA
d_gene: TRBD2

CDR3nt: TGCAGTGCTAGTGGGACACCTCGGGATAGCAAAAACATTCAGTACTTC
CDR3aa: CSASGTPRDSKNIQYF
j_gene: TRBJ2-4
v_gene: TRBV20-1
len: 16
abundance: few
d_gene: NA

CDR3nt: TGCGCCAGCAGCCAAGAAATGGGGATCGCTGAAGCTTTCTTT
CDR3aa: CASSQEMGIAEAFF
j_gene: TRBJ1-1
v_gene: TRBV4-3
len: 14
abundance: NA
d_gene: NA

CDR3nt: TGCAGTGCTACACGCCCTTACCTAAGCTACGAGCAGTACTTC
CDR3aa: CSATRPYLSYEQYF
j_gene: TRBJ2-7
v_gene: TRBV20-1
len: 14
abundance: few
d_gene: NA

CDR3nt: TGTGCCAGCAGGCAACAGGTATCAGCCGCAGATACGCAGTATTTT
CDR3aa: CASRQQVSAADTQYF
j_gene: TRBJ2-3
v_gene: TRBV9
len: 15
abundance: NA
d_gene: NA

CDR3nt: TGTGCCAGCAGTTTAGGCAGCGGGGGTGTCTACGAGCAGTACTTC
CDR3aa: CASSLGSGGVYEQYF
j_gene: TRBJ2-7
v_gene: TRBV27
len: 15
abundance: NA
d_gene: TRBD2

CDR3nt: TGCGCCAGCAGCCAAGGACACATTCAAGAGACCCAGTACTTC
CDR3aa: CASSQGHIQETQYF
j_gene: TRBJ2-5
v_gene: TRBV4-1
len: 14
abundance: NA
d_gene: NA

CDR3nt: TGTGCCAGCAGCTCCACCGGGAGAAACCAAGAGACCCAGTACTTC
CDR3aa: CASSSTGRNQETQYF
j_gene: TRBJ2-5
v_gene: TRBV9
len: 15
abundance: NA
d_gene: NA

CDR3nt: TGTGCCAGCAGCTTCAGCCAGGGCGGGGGCTACACCTTC
CDR3aa: CASSFSQGGGYTF
j_gene: TRBJ1-2
v_gene: TRBV7-2
len: 13
abundance: few
d_gene: NA

CDR3nt: TGTGCCAGCAGTTTACACGGGACAGACACTGCGAACACTGAAGCTTTCTTT
CDR3aa: CASSLHGTDTANTEAFF
j_gene: TRBJ1-1
v_gene: TRBV12-3/TRBV12-4
len: 17
abundance: NA
d_gene: TRBD1

CDR3nt: TGTGCCACCAGTGATAGCAAAGGGCAGGTTCAGCCCCAGCATTTT
CDR3aa: CATSDSKGQVQPQHF
j_gene: TRBJ1-5
v_gene: TRBV24-1
len: 15
abundance: NA
d_gene: NA

CDR3nt: TGTGCCAGCGGACAGTCGAACACTGAAGCTTTCTTT
CDR3aa: CASGQSNTEAFF
j_gene: TRBJ1-1
v_gene: TRBV27
len: 12
abundance: NA
d_gene: NA

CDR3nt: TGCGCCAGCAGCTTCGGGACCGCTCCTTACTACGAGCAGTACTTC
CDR3aa: CASSFGTAPYYEQYF
j_gene: TRBJ2-7
v_gene: TRBV5-1
len: 15
abundance: NA
d_gene: NA

CDR3nt: TGCAGTGCCGGGACAGACACCTACAATGAGCAGTTCTTC
CDR3aa: CSAGTDTYNEQFF
j_gene: TRBJ2-1
v_gene: TRBV20-1
len: 13
abundance: NA
d_gene: TRBD1

CDR3nt: TGTGCCACCGACCCGGGGGCCCGATACAATGAGCAGTTCTTC
CDR3aa: CATDPGARYNEQFF
j_gene: TRBJ2-1
v_gene: TRBV10-3
len: 14
abundance: NA
d_gene: NA